Listed below are T cell receptor beta chains from one sample, sequenced in a study of blood T cell repertoires in COVID-19. Measured with immunoSEQ multiplex PCR; TCRdb has only the in-frame clones, and not every one. The repertoire has around 190,000 clones, approximately 80% of them found once; the top ten carry 5.5% to 7.5%. Sequenced material: peripheral blood. These receptors were taken from a human donor in a cohort sampled during active COVID-19. The CDR3 runs from the conserved cysteine through the conserved F or W. Fields, in order: clone size, J gene, V gene, D gene, CDR3 DNA, CDR3 protein. D genes are given only for firm matches. Clone size is given for some rows only: seen once, a few or many times, or a class if the clone is expanded.

clone_size: -; j_call: TRBJ1-1; v_call: TRBV19; d_call: -; cdr3_nt: TGTGCCAGTAGTATGTTCTCTATCGGTGACACTGAAGCTTTCTTT; cdr3_aa: CASSMFSIGDTEAFF
clone_size: few; j_call: TRBJ1-2; v_call: TRBV29-1; d_call: -; cdr3_nt: TGCAGCGCCACAGGGTCCTCGGGGGGCTACACCTTC; cdr3_aa: CSATGSSGGYTF
clone_size: -; j_call: TRBJ2-1; v_call: TRBV7-3; d_call: TRBD1; cdr3_nt: TGTGCCAGCAGCTTATGGGGACAGGGATACAATGAGCAGTTCTTC; cdr3_aa: CASSLWGQGYNEQFF
clone_size: -; j_call: TRBJ2-7; v_call: TRBV5-1; d_call: -; cdr3_nt: TGCGCCAGCAGCTTGGCCGTTCTTGCAGGGGACCCCTACGAGCAGTACTTC; cdr3_aa: CASSLAVLAGDPYEQYF
clone_size: -; j_call: TRBJ1-6; v_call: TRBV12-3/TRBV12-4; d_call: -; cdr3_nt: TGTGCCAGCAGTTCGGGAGATAATTCACCCCTCCACTTT; cdr3_aa: CASSSGDNSPLHF
clone_size: -; j_call: TRBJ2-4; v_call: TRBV5-6; d_call: TRBD1; cdr3_nt: TGTGCCAGCAGCTACGGGACAGGGGTGGATATTCAGTACTTC; cdr3_aa: CASSYGTGVDIQYF
clone_size: -; j_call: TRBJ1-5; v_call: TRBV6-6; d_call: TRBD1; cdr3_nt: TGTGCCAGCAGCTTCAACAGGGGGCGTGGGGGGGATGGAACCCAGCCCCAGCATTTT; cdr3_aa: CASSFNRGRGGDGTQPQHF
clone_size: -; j_call: TRBJ2-7; v_call: TRBV5-6; d_call: -; cdr3_nt: TGTGCCAGCAGCTCACAGGGTATCCACGAGCAGTACTTC; cdr3_aa: CASSSQGIHEQYF
clone_size: -; j_call: TRBJ1-2; v_call: TRBV6-5; d_call: TRBD1; cdr3_nt: TGTGCCAGCAGTTACTTGGGACAGGGTCAGGACTATGGCTACACCTTC; cdr3_aa: CASSYLGQGQDYGYTF
clone_size: -; j_call: TRBJ2-5; v_call: TRBV5-4; d_call: TRBD2; cdr3_nt: TGTGCCAGCAGCCTAGGACTAGACAGAGAGACCCAGTACTTC; cdr3_aa: CASSLGLDRETQYF
clone_size: -; j_call: TRBJ1-2; v_call: TRBV18; d_call: TRBD1; cdr3_nt: TGTGCCAGCTCACCGGACAGGGGCGTTATTATCTTC; cdr3_aa: CASSPDRGVIIF
clone_size: -; j_call: TRBJ1-6; v_call: TRBV5-1; d_call: -; cdr3_nt: TGCGCCAGCAGCCCTATATATAATTCACCCCTCCACTTT; cdr3_aa: CASSPIYNSPLHF
clone_size: -; j_call: TRBJ1-3; v_call: TRBV11-2; d_call: -; cdr3_nt: TGTGCCAGCAGCTTAGATCTAAACACCATATATTTT; cdr3_aa: CASSLDLNTIYF
clone_size: -; j_call: TRBJ2-1; v_call: TRBV6-5; d_call: TRBD2; cdr3_nt: TGTGCCAGCAGACTAGCGGGGGGGCAGATGTATGAGCAGTTCTTC; cdr3_aa: CASRLAGGQMYEQFF